Sequencing of this T cell receptor beta chain was carried out in a study of cytotoxic CD8 clonotypes in ibrutinib-treated CLL. With sequencing, the targeted depth ranged from 1 in 200,000 to 1 in 1 million T cells. The repertoire was sequenced with immunoSEQ multiplex PCR; TCRdb's copy has only in-frame clones and lacks some. This sample has some 290,000 clones, with about 80% found just once. Trimming took 5 bases from V and 8 from J, leaving 18 bases between them. The CDR3 is 14 amino acids. Germline V gene data show CDR1 as SGHTA and CDR2 as FQGNSA. The sequence derives from a human donor with chronic lymphocytic leukemia. The sequenced sample was PBMCs, obtained before ibrutinib treatment. This chain uses TRBV7-2 with TRBJ1-2; D call uncertain. CDR3 protein: CASSRGNLVGGYTF. As DNA, the CDR3 is TGTGCCAGCAGCCGAGGTAATCTCGTAGGCGGCTACACCTTC. Looking up the rest from reference TRBV7-2 and TRBJ1-2 gives the full variable domain: GAGVSQSPSNKVTEKGKDVELRCDPISGHTALYWYRQSLGQGLEFLIYFQGNSAPDKSGLPSDRFSAERTGGSVSTLTIQRTQQEDSAVYLCASSRGNLVGGYTFGSGTRLTVV.